A single sample gave rise to the 3 T cell receptor beta chains below, sequenced in a study of Ad26.COV2.S vaccination and SARS-CoV-2 variants. Treatment defined: some 20 received Ad26.COV2.S at low or high dose, single or two shots; about 5 received placebo; per-sample allocation not given. Specimen acquisition occurred on day 63 following the initial vaccine or placebo injection. Data came from immunoSEQ multiplex PCR; TCRdb stores just in-frame clones and leaves some out. The table lists roughly 460,000 clones, nearly 90% of them singletons, with about 1.5% in the top ten. The input for sequencing was peripheral blood, taken in a trial of Ad26.COV2.S vaccine versus placebo. The receptor source for this set is a person aged 18-60 years who received the Ad26.COV2.S COVID-19 vaccine or a placebo.

This chain uses TRBV3-1 (or the pseudogene TRBV3-2) with TRBJ2-7; 7 nucleotides agree with TRBD1. Looked up from germline, CDR1 is LGHDT and CDR2 is YNNKEL (reference sequence). After removal of 1 base from V and 6 bases from J, the junction contained 6 bases not matched to a gene. The CDR3 sequence is 14 residues long. The CDR3 DNA is TGTGCCAGCAGCCAAGGGAAGGGGGCCGGCGAGCAGTACTTC. Its protein is CASSQGKGAGEQYF.

The chain employs TRBV6-2 or TRBV6-3 and TRBJ2-7, with D hard to call. Germline loops: CDR1 MNHEY, CDR2 SVGEGT. Trimming took off 2 bases at V and 0 bases at J, with 8 bases between the two ends. CDR3 length: 14 residues. This chain's CDR3 is CASSYQTFSYEQYF. CDR3 sequence (DNA): TGTGCCAGCAGTTACCAGACATTCTCCTACGAGCAGTACTTC.

This chain joins TRBV7-8 and TRBJ2-7; 7 positions match TRBD2. With 2 bases clipped from V and 2 bases from J, the junction kept 12 bases outside the gene matches. Germline loops: CDR1 SGHVS, CDR2 FQNEAQ. This CDR3 has 17 residues. For the CDR3, the DNA is TGTGCCAGCAGCTTAAGACTAGCTTTGGGTGGAACCTACGAGCAGTACTTC. Protein product: CASSLRLALGGTYEQYF.